This TCR beta chain was observed in a study of OX40 agonist ivuxolimab in advanced cancers. Measured with immunoSEQ multiplex PCR; TCRdb has only the in-frame clones, and not every one. The table includes just under 65,000 clones, 81% detected once. V gave up 5 bases and J gave up 3 bases; unmatched junction bases: 5. Germline CDR1 MNHEY, CDR2 SVGAGI. The CDR3 runs 14 residues. The TCR originated in an adult with an advanced solid tumor such as melanoma, head and neck, liver or kidney cancer. J is TRBJ2-7 and V is TRBV6-5; 9 bases match TRBD1. This sample comprised CD4+ or CD8+ T cells sorted from blood, obtained in a trial of the OX40 agonist ivuxolimab. This CDR3 reads CASSGDREGYEQYF. CDR3 coding DNA: TGTGCCAGCAGTGGGGACAGGGAAGGCTACGAGCAGTACTTC.